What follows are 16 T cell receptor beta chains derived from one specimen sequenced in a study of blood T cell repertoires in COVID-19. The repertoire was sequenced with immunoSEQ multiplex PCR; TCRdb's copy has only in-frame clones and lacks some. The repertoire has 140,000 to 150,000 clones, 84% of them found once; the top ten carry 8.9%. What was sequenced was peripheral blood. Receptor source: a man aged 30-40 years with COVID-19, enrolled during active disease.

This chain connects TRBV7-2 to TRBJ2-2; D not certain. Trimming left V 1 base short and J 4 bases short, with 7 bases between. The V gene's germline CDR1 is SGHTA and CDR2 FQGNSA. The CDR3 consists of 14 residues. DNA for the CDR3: TGTGCCAGCAGCTTAGTGGCTAGCACCGGGGAGCTGTTTTTT. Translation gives CASSLVASTGELFF.

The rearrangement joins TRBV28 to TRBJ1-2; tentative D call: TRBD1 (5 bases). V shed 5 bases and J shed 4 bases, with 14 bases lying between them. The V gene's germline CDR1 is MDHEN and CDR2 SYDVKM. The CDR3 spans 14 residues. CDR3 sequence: CASSPLRRAYGYTF. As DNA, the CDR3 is TGTGCCAGCAGTCCCCTACGCAGGGCCTATGGCTACACCTTC.

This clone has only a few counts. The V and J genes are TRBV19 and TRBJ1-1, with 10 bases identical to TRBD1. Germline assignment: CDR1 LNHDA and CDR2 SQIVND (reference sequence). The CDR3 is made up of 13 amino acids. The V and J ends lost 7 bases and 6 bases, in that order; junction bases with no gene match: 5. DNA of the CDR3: TGTGCCAGTACCCAGACAGGGGGCTCTGAAGCTTTCTTT. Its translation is CASTQTGGSEAFF.

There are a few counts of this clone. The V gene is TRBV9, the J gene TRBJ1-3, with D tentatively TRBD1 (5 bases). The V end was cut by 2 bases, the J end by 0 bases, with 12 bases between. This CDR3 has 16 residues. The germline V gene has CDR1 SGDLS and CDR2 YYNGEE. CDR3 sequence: CASSVGTDRSGNTIYF. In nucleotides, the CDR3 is TGTGCCAGCAGCGTCGGGACTGACCGCTCTGGAAACACCATATATTTT.

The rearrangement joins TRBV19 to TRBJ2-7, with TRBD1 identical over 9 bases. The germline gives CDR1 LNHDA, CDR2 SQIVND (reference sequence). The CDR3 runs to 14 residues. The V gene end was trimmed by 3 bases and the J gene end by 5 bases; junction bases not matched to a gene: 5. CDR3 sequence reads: CASSIGTGGDEQYF. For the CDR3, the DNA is TGTGCCAGTAGTATTGGAACAGGGGGCGACGAGCAGTACTTC.

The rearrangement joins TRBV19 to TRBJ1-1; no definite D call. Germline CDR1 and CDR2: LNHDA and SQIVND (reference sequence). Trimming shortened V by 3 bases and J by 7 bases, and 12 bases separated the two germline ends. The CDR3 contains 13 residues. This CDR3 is CASSIPISGEAFF. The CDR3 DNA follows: TGTGCCAGTAGTATTCCCATTTCGGGTGAAGCTTTCTTT.

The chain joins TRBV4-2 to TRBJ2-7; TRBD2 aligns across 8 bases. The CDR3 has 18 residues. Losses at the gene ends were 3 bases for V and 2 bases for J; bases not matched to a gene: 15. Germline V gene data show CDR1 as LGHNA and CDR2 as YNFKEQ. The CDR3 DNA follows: TGTGCCAGCAGCCACGCCGCTGCTAGCGGGTTCAATCCCTACGAGCAGTACTTC. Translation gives CASSHAAASGFNPYEQYF.

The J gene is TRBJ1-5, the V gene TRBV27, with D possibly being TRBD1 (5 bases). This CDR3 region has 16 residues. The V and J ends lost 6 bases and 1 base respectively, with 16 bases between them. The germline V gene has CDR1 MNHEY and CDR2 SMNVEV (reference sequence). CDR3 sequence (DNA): TGTGCCAGCAGAAGGACACCCGGGGGGAGCAATCAGCCCCAGCATTTT. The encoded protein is CASRRTPGGSNQPQHF.

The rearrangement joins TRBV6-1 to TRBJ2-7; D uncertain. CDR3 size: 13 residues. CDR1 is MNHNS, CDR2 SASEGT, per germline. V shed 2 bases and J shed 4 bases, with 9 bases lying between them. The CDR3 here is CASSEPPKYEQYF. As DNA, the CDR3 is TGTGCCAGCAGTGAACCCCCAAAATACGAGCAGTACTTC.

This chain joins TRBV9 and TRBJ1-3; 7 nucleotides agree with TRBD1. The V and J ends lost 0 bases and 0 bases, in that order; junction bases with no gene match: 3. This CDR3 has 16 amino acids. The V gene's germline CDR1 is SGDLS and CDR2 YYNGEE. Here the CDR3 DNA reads TGTGCCAGCAGCGTAGGGGACAGCCTCTCTGGAAACACCATATATTTT. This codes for CASSVGDSLSGNTIYF.

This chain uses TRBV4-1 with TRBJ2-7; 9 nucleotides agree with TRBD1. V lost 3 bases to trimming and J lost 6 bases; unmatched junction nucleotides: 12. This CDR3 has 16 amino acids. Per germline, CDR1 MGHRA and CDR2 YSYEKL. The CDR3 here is CASSHSGLQGAGEQYF. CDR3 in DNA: TGCGCCAGCAGCCATAGCGGTCTACAGGGGGCGGGCGAGCAGTACTTC.

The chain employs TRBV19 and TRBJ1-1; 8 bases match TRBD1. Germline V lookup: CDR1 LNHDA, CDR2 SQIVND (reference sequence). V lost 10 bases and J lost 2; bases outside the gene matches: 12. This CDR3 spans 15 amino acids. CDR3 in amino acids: CATARRGRLNTEAFF. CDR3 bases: TGTGCCACTGCGCGCAGGGGGCGGCTAAACACTGAAGCTTTCTTT.

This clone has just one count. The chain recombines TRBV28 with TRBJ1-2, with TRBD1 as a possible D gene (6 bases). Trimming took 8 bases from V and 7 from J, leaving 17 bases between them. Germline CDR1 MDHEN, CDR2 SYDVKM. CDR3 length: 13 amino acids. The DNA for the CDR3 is TGTGCCAGCGGTTACAGGGTAAAAGGTGGCTACACCTTC. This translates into CASGYRVKGGYTF.

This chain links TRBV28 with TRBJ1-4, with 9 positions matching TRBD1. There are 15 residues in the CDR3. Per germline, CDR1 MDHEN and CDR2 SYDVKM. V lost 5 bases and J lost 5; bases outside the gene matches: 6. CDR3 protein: CASSNTGGENEKLFF. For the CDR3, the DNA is TGTGCCAGCAGTAACACAGGGGGCGAAAATGAAAAACTGTTTTTT.

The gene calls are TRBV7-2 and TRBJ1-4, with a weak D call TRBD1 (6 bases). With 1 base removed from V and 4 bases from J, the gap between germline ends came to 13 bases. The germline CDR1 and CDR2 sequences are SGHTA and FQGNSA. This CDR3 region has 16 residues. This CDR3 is CASSLDSDRFNEKLFF. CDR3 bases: TGTGCCAGCAGCTTAGACTCGGACAGATTTAATGAAAAACTGTTTTTT.

The CDR3 spells CASSFGTGYPNEQFF. CDR3 sequence (DNA): TGTGCCAGCAGTTTCGGGACAGGGTATCCGAATGAGCAGTTCTTC. The rearrangement links TRBV28 to TRBJ2-1; TRBD1 matches at 9 bases. CDR1 and CDR2 (germline): MDHEN, SYDVKM. The V segment lost 3 bases and the J segment 7 bases; nucleotides outside the gene matches: 7. The CDR3 has 15 residues. The whole variable domain, remainder taken from reference TRBV28 and TRBJ2-1, is DVKVTQSSRYLVKRTGEKVFLECVQDMDHENMFWYRQDPGLGLRLIYFSYDVKMKEKGDIPEGYSVSREKKERFSLILESASTNQTSMYLCASSFGTGYPNEQFFGPGTRLTVL.